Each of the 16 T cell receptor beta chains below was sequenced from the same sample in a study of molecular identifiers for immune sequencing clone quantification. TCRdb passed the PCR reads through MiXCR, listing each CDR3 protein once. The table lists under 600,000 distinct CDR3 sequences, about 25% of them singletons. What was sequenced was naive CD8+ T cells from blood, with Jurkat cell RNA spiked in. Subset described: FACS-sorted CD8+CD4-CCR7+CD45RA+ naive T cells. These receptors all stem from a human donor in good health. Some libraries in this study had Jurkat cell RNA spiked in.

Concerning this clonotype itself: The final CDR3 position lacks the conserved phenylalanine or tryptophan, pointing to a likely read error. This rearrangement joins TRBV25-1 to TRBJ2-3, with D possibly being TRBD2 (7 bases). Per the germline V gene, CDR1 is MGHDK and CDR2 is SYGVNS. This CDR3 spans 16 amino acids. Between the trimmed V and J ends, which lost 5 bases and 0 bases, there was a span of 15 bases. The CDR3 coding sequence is TGTGCCAGCAGTAAGGGCGGGGGCCCTAGCACAGATACGCAGTATTAT. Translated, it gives CASSKGGGPSTDTQYY.

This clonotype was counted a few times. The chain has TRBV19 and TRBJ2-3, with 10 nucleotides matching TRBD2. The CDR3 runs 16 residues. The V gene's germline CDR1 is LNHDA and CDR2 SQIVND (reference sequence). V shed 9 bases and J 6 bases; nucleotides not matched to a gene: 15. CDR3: CARNKRAGGPTDTQYF. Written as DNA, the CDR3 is TGTGCCAGAAATAAGAGAGCGGGAGGGCCAACGGATACGCAGTATTTT.

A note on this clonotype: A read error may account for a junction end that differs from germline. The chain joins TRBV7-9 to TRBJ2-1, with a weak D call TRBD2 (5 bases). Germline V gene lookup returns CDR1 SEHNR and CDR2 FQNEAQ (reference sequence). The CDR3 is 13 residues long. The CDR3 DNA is TGTGCCAGCAGCTTAGCTTCTGGGAGTGAGCGGTTCTTC. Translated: CASSLASGSERFF.

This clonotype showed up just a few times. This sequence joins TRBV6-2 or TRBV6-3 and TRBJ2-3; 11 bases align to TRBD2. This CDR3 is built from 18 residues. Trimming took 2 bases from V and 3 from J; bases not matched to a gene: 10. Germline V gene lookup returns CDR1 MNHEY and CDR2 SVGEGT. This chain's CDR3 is CASSYPTSGGFLTDTQYF. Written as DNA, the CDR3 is TGTGCCAGCAGTTACCCTACTAGCGGGGGATTCCTAACAGATACGCAGTATTTT.

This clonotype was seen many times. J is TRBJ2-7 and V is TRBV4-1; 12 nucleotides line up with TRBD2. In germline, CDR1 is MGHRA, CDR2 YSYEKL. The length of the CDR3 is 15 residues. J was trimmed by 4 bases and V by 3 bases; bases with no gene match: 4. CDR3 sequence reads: CASSHLTSGGYEQYF. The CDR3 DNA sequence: TGCGCCAGCAGCCACCTGACTAGCGGGGGATACGAGCAGTACTTC.

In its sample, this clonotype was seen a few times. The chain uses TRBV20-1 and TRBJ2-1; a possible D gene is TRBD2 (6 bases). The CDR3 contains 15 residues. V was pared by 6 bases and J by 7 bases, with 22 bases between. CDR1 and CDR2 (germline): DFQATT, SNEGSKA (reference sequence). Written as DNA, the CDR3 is TGCAGTGCCAGTGGGCAAACAACGGGGGTGAATGAGCAGTTCTTC. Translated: CSASGQTTGVNEQFF.

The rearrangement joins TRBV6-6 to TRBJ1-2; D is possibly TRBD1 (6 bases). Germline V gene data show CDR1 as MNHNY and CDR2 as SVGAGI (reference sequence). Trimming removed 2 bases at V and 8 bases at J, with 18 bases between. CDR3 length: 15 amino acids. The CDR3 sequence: CASSYDRNQLGGYTF. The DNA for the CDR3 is TGTGCCAGCAGTTACGACAGGAACCAGTTAGGGGGCTACACCTTC.

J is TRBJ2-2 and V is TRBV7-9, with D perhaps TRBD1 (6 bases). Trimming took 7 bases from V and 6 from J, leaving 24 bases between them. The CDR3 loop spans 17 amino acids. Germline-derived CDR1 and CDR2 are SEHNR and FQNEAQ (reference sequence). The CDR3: CASTLGQTFPLAGELFF. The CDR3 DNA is TGTGCCAGCACTCTTGGACAGACCTTTCCCTTGGCCGGGGAGCTGTTTTTT.

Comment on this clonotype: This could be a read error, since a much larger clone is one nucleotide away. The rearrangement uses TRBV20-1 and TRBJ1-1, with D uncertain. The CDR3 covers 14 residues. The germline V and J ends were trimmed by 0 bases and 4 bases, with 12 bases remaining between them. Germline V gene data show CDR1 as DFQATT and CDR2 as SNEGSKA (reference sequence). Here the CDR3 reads CSAREGTQSTEAFF. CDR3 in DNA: TGCAGTGCTAGAGAGGGAACCCAGAGCACTGAAGCTTTCTTT.

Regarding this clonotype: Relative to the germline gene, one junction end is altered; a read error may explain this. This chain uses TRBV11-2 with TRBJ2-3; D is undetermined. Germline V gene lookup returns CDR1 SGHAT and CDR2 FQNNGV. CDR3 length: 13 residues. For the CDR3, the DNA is TGTGCCAGCAGCTTAGAGGGAACAGATACGCGGTATTTT. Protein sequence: CASSLEGTDTRYF.

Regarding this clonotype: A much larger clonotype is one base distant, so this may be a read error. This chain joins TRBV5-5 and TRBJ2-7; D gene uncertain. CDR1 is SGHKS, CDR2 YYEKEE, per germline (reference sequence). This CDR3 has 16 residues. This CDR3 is CVSSPAAGASALEQYF. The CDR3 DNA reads TGTGTCAGCAGCCCGGCCGCAGGAGCATCGGCTCTCGAGCAGTACTTC.

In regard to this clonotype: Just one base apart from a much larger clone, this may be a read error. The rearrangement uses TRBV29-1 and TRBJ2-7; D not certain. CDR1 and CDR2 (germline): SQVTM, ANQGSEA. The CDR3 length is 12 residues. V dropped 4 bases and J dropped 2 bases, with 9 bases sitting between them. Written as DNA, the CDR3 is TGCAGCGTTGTCGACTCGACCTACGAGCAGTACTTC. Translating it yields CSVVDSTYEQYF.

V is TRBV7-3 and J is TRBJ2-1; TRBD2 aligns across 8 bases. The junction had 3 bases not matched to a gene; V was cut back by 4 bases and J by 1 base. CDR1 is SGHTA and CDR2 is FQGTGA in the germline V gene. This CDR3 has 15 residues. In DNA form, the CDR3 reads TGTGCCAGCAGCTCCCTAGCGGGTTCCTACAATGAGCAGTTCTTC. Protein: CASSSLAGSYNEQFF.

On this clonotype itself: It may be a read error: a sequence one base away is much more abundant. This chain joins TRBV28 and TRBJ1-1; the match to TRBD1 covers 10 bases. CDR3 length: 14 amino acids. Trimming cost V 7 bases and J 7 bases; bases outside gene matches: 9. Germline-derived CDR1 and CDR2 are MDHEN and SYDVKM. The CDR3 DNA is TGTGCCAGCAATGCCCGACAGGGGGCCGGTGAAGCTTTCTTT. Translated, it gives CASNARQGAGEAFF. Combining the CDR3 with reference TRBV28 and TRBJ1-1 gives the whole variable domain DVKVTQSSRYLVKRTGEKVFLECVQDMDHENMFWYRQDPGLGLRLIYFSYDVKMKEKGDIPEGYSVSREKKERFSLILESASTNQTSMYLCASNARQGAGEAFFGQGTRLTVV.

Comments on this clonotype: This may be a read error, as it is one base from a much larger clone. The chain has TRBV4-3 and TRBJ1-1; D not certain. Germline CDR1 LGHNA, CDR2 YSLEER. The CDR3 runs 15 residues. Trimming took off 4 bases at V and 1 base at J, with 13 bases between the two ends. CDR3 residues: CASSRDGTANTEAFF. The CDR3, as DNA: TGCGCCAGCAGCCGAGACGGCACAGCGAACACTGAAGCTTTCTTT.

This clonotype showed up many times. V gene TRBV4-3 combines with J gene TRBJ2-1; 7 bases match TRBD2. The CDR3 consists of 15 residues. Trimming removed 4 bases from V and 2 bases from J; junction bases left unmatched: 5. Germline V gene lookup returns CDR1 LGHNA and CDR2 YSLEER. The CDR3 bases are TGCGCCAGCAGCCTGAGCGGGGCCGCCTACAATGAGCAGTTCTTC. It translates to CASSLSGAAYNEQFF.